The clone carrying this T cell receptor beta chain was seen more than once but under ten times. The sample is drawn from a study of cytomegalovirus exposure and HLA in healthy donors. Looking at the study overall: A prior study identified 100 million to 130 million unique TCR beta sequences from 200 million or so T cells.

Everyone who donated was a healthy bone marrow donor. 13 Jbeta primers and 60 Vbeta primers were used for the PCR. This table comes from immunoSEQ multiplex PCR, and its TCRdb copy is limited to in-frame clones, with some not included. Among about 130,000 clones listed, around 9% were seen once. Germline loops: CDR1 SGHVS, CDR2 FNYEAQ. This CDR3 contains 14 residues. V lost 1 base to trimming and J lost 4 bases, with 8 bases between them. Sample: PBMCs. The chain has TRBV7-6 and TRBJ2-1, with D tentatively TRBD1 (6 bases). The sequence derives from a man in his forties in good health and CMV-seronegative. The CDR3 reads CASSLGTVYNEQFF. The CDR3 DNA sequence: TGTGCCAGCAGCTTAGGGACAGTTTACAATGAGCAGTTCTTC.